The subject of this entry is one T cell receptor (beta chain). Its antigen specificity is not known. Per-base qualities were not stored, and no clone one base away is much larger. In total, around 600 healthy bone marrow donors made up the cohort. All cohort members were sampled while nominally healthy, although unrecorded immune exposures were likely present. The donor was CMV seropositive and was included in the group of some 290 seropositive cohort members. A peripheral blood sample was provided by each donor, and peripheral blood mononuclear cells were used for TCR beta sequencing. Genomic DNA was extracted from the blood cell samples with the Qiagen DNeasy Blood Extraction Kit. The CDR3 numbers 14 residues from cysteine through phenylalanine. Left in the record is the CDR3 DNA by itself, 42 bases read in frame from the first base. V is cut by 4 bases and J by 0 bases, and the space between the germline ends is 7 bases. The germline V gene (reference sequence) specifies LNHDA as CDR1 and SQIVND as CDR2.

To prepare the library, the immunoSEQ multiplex PCR assay was applied. For the multiplex PCR, a mixture combining 60 forward primers for TCR Vbeta segments and 13 reverse primers for TCR Jbeta segments was used. The CDR3 region of rearranged TCR beta genes was amplified from genomic DNA with a multiplex PCR assay. On the Illumina HiSeq System, the amplified TCR beta libraries were sequenced as 87-base-pair reads. The paper's data handling went like this. Across the roughly 600 repertoires, a later analysis counted 78 million or so unique TCR beta chains, approximately 12 million of which were shared by at least two donors. A nearest-neighbor algorithm error-corrected the raw reads and collapsed the reads into unique sequences, merging closely related sequences to remove PCR and sequencing errors. V, D and J gene segments were assigned by aligning CDR3 sequences to IMGT reference sequences. For a sequence to be retained, a match of at least six nucleotides to both a V gene segment and a J gene segment was required. A rearrangement counted as productive if the CDR3 had no stop codons and remained in frame with V and J, and every other rearrangement counted as non-productive. Following IMGT convention, CDR3 was defined as the stretch from the second conserved V-encoded cysteine up to the conserved J-encoded phenylalanine. The earlier analysis of a few hundred of the donors excluded any sequence lacking an unambiguous match to a single V gene segment. An earlier analysis of a few hundred of the donors called V segments functional above 56.7% productive rearrangements and segregating when the between-donor standard deviation exceeded 5%. To diagnose cytomegalovirus status from the catalog of TCR beta chain sequences, a statistical classification framework was built. In a later analysis, TCR nucleotide sequences were compared against IMGT/GENE-DB human TR gene sequences so that V and J genes could be assigned. In a later analysis, CDR3 sequences and most-parsimonious VDJ recombination scenarios were assigned using the TCRdist pipeline. A later analysis defined each TCR beta chain by its CDR3 amino acid sequence plus V-gene family, and excluded reads lacking a unique V-gene family. As a way to deal with suspected cross-contamination and a sequencing artifact, a later analysis dropped 450 to 700 nucleotide sequences that were highly shared and had low generation probability. For each public chain, a later analysis derived a clonal expansion index from normalized ranks of inferred template counts within each repertoire. Generation probabilities in a later analysis came from a VDJ recombination model fitted to out-of-frame rearrangements, and those results were checked against IGoR. In a later analysis, TCR-TCR, TCR-HLA and TCR-CMV co-occurrence was scored with hypergeometric tests, and a repertoire-size bias correction was applied to TCR pairs. A later analysis estimated false discovery rates by permuting HLA or CMV assignments 20 times. In a later analysis, co-occurring TCRs were grouped using DBSCAN, and TCRdist sequence similarity was added for clustering within HLA-allele-positive subsets. Co-occurrence clustering excluded repertoires with fewer than 30,000 or more than 120,000 public chains, plus five with anomalous nucleotide sharing. In its TCRdb copy, this immuneACCESS table keeps in-frame sequences only and misses some clones. Where compared with another copy, unresolved V genes explain less than half of these, and the others have no known cause. For V, J and clone size, that table is used; D and trimming come from the DNA. Recorded for this sample are under 95,000 clones; about four fifths of them occurred a single time. The ten largest make up roughly 14% of the sample.

This sample is part of a study of cytomegalovirus exposure and HLA in healthy donors (dated by TCRdb to 2016 to 2017). Some background on the complete study: An earlier analysis of roughly 500 of the donors reported about 290 Gb of sequence data and 117 million unique TCR beta sequences from 150 million to 200 million T cells. Besides the first cohort of roughly 640 subjects, a separate validation cohort made up of 95 to 150 different subjects was used. Class I and class II HLA loci were covered by the typing at four-digit resolution. About five DR-DQ haplotypes were treated as single units for association and clustering because of strong linkage in the cohort. Roughly 300 gigabases of sequencing data and around 88 million unique TCR sequences made up an early release that covered approximately 650 HLA-typed donors. The study profiled the T cell repertoires of hundreds of subjects by immunosequencing and related them to cytomegalovirus serostatus. The study aimed to test whether cataloging public T cell receptors could reveal signatures of past pathogen exposure. Of the 398 genotyped donors, 80% to 90% were placed in the genetic ancestry cluster associated with self-reported Caucasian donors. Every repertoire in the discovery cohort had been generated on one and the same sequencing platform. On average, around 230,000 unique TCR beta nucleotide sequences were sequenced per donor among 350 to 400 genotyped donors of the cohort, with around 19% of those sequences being non-productive. Donor age, sex, ethnicity and CMV serostatus were collected together with the repertoire data. In the later analysis, no new phenotypic data were used to find candidate immune exposures; instead, reliance was placed on TCR beta sequences and their occurrence across donors. To decide whether each TCR beta V gene segment behaved as functional or pseudogenic, an earlier analysis of some 600 of the donors relied on high-throughput TCR beta sequencing. In a later analysis, previously published TCR beta repertoires from about 640 donors were re-analyzed and high-resolution HLA genotyping was added so that TCR occurrence patterns could be studied. A later genetic analysis used genome-wide SNP genotypes for about three fifths of the 666 donors, treating that subset as a discovery cohort. To predict cytomegalovirus infection status, the study combined high-throughput TCR immunosequencing, statistical association of individual TCRs with disease status, and machine learning. Typing coverage varied by locus: about 629-640 donors for A, B, C, DRB1 and DQB1; some 520 for DQA1; about 590 for DPA1; around 450 for DPB1. What the research found in general, with its limitations: The authors suggested that the approach could potentially be extended to other disease states and immunological phenotypes. HLA typing was unavailable for some donors at each locus, so association tests used only the typed subset. The classifier was reported to diagnose cytomegalovirus status with high specificity and sensitivity in both the original cohort and the validation cohort. Correlated functional status among segregating V segments might reflect linkage disequilibrium, but an unknown experimental factor could not be ruled out. Some IMGT-functional V segments, including TRBV6-2 and TRBV6-3, could not be told apart with the 87-base-pair reads, so those segments were excluded. This cohort had only TCR beta chains sequenced, and the lack of alpha or paired-chain data limited which features could be detected. Several of the top co-occurrence clusters appeared to be linked to parvovirus B19, influenza, CMV and Epstein-Barr virus, according to a later analysis. Immune exposure information for the cohort was limited to CMV serostatus. In a later analysis, TCR association rates were found to vary across HLA loci, with the most associated TCRs seen for DRB1 alleles and the fewest for HLA-C alleles. Three of the identified cytomegalovirus-associated TCR beta chains were confirmed in vitro to be specific for cytomegalovirus antigens. In the study, about 150 TCR beta chains were listed as associated with cytomegalovirus. A group of highly shared sequence variants was considered likely to be a technical artifact of the sequencing pipeline. When HLA alleles, especially DR and DQ, strongly co-occurred, TCR associations were difficult to assign to individual alleles. Presence/absence analyses assumed roughly uniform sequencing depth across donors, an assumption that may not hold. In a later analysis, HLA-associated TCR beta chains were found to be more clonally expanded and to have lower generation probabilities than equally common non-associated chains. A later genetic analysis reported fewer N-insertions in productive TCRs among donors in an Asian-associated ancestry cluster than the roughly 700-donor mean. Most TCR sequences were observed very rarely across donors, whereas some public TCRs were present in many individuals. Because counts were too low, more than 15 rarely observed V segments, including chromosome 9 orphons, were excluded from the earlier analysis of roughly 580 of the donors. A further reported finding was that TCR beta sequences accurately predicted the HLA-A and HLA-B alleles for most subjects in the first cohort. Specific HLA alleles were associated with 15,000 to 20,000 TCR beta sequences at a false discovery rate of 0.05 in a later analysis. Most CMV-associated TCR beta chains appeared to be HLA-restricted in a later analysis, and the HLA associations seemed to be driven largely by CMV exposure. A later genetic analysis associated a missense DCLRE1C variant with V-gene and J-gene trimming of TCR beta chains, and an independent cohort replicated the association. In an earlier analysis of about 550 of the donors, most TCR beta V segments were observed in productive rearrangements about 87% or about 30% of the time, broadly matching IMGT annotations.

The rearranged chain carries TRBV19 and TRBJ2-1, with the identity of the D gene unclear. Specimen: PBMCs. The sequence derives from a middle-aged woman in good health and CMV-seropositive. CDR3 reads: CASSSWSSYNEQFF. The sequenced DNA: TGTGCCAGTAGTAGTTGGAGCTCCTACAATGAGCAGTTCTTC.